This section outlines one T cell receptor beta chain sequence together with its context. There are a few counts of this clonotype. Its antigen is not yet known. One base away there is no much larger clone; base qualities are not given. The entry originates in a study (dated by TCRdb to between 2014 and 2016). Looking at the study overall: The study tested whether tumor-infiltrating Tregs in breast cancer are recruited from blood Tregs or converted in situ from other CD4+ T cell subsets. Overall study outcomes, separate from this receptor: The larger-cohort validation was restricted to a single TCR beta V-J rearrangement rather than whole repertoires. The greatest overlap of tumor-infiltrating Treg TCR alpha and beta sequences was observed with tumor naive CD4+ T cells, followed by blood naive CD4+ T cells. Tumor memory CD4+ T cell TCR gene usage clustered with blood and lymph node memory CD4+ cells and lymph node naive CD4+ cells.

Full-length TCR variable regions were amplified by 5' RACE PCR using constant-region reverse primers, and then by semi-nested PCR using Nested Universal Primer A. Using the ReliaPrep RNA Cell Miniprep System, total RNA was extracted, and the SMARTer RACE 5'/3' Kit was then used to reverse transcribe the RNA into 5'RACE-ready cDNA. Full-length TCR alpha and beta libraries were barcoded with multiplex adaptors and sequenced on an Illumina MiSeq. The source study handled its data this way. For each of nine subset-tissue groups, sequencing data from the five patients were combined, and the groups were compared by unsupervised clustering of TCR gene usage. The Morisita-Horn index was used to calculate repertoire similarity, with shared sequences weighted according to their contribution to each repertoire. TCRdb reprocessed the public reads (quality trimming at Q25 with fastp, clone calling with MiXCR) and kept in-frame beta chains. CDR3 protein duplicates are merged, each entry listing the most common genes and DNA. Here the V and J calls rest on TCRdb's processing, not on the authors' analysis. The sample contains approximately 57,000 distinct CDR3 sequences, around 21% of them found a single time. The ten most abundant clones make up 3.2% of the sample.

CD4+CD25+CD127-/low cells were isolated as Tregs. Tregs, naive and memory CD4+ T cells from tumor, blood and ipsilateral draining lymph nodes of a handful of breast cancer patients underwent full-length TCR alpha and beta sequencing. Tumor tissue and lymph nodes from ipsilateral axillary dissection were perfused with PBS, minced and digested with collagenase I and hyaluronidase. FACS confirmed that the sorted cell populations were more than 90% pure. Sequences GTSNPN (CDR1) and SVGIG (CDR2) are obtained from the germline V gene (reference sequence). The CDR3 measures 13 amino acids from cysteine to phenylalanine. Only the CDR3 DNA is retained, 39 bases long and in frame from the first base. V is cut by 3 bases and J by 3 bases, and the space between the germline ends is 11 bases.

The clonotype was recovered from a female donor with breast cancer. Sequencing input: tumor-infiltrating Tregs sorted from the breast tumor. Rearrangement joined TRBV30 to TRBJ1-1; a tentative D match to TRBD1 spans 5 bases. In nucleotide form, the sequence is TGTGCCTGGAGGGGGGGGAGGGACACTGAAGCTTTCTTT. Translation gives CAWRGGRDTEAFF.